This T cell receptor (beta chain) emerged from a study of cytomegalovirus exposure and HLA in healthy donors. Study-wide background: An analysis done earlier identified some 120 million unique TCR beta sequences from 150 million to 200 million T cells. Study results and limitations: Later analysis showed most CMV-associated TCR beta chains appearing HLA-restricted. A prior analysis recorded that most TCR beta V segments were productive about 87% or about 30% of the time. The authors enumerated around 150 TCR beta chains as linked to cytomegalovirus.

Germline CDR1 SQVTM, CDR2 ANQGSEA. The CDR3 sequence is 16 residues long. Trimming cost V 4 bases and J 4 bases; bases outside gene matches: 9. Primers for the PCR totalled 60 Vbeta and 13 Jbeta. Generated by immunoSEQ multiplex PCR, the TCRdb table keeps only in-frame clones and is missing some. This sample has about 120,000 clones, with about 81% found just once. Points on this clone: Its antigen is unknown.

The source of this sequence is a man aged 35 to 55 in good health and CMV-seronegative. Sequenced: PBMCs. This chain uses TRBV29-1 with TRBJ2-1, with 11 bases lining up with TRBD2. The CDR3 spells CSVAGGGLAEYNEQFF. The CDR3 nucleotides are TGCAGCGTTGCGGGTGGGGGACTAGCGGAATACAATGAGCAGTTCTTC.